The clone carrying this TCR beta chain was observed a few times. This sample is part of a study of blood T cell repertoires in COVID-19. The overall study: Samples representing acute and convalescent COVID-19 were sourced from the United States, Italy and Spain. The analysed material was cDNA or gDNA that came from T cells, B-cell-depleted T cells, or PBMCs.

In the authors' workflow: Estimation of nucleated cell counts was performed using reference gene primer amplification. Clones were read by immunoSEQ multiplex PCR, and TCRdb kept only the in-frame ones, dropping some. V and J calls and clone size are given by that table; D and trimming were obtained from the DNA. Of under 250,000 clones listed, around 81% were seen once; the top ten hold approximately 4.8%. This sequence was found in a man between 50 and 59 years old with active or convalescent COVID-19. Sample: peripheral blood.

CDR3 in DNA: TGTGCCAGCAGCTTGAGTTCAGGGAGGGAACCCTATCAGCCCCAGCATTTT. Protein sequence: CASSLSSGREPYQPQHF. The chain uses TRBV5-8 and TRBJ1-5, with TRBD1 as a possible D gene (5 bases). This CDR3 region has 17 residues. Deletions cut 1 base from V and 5 bases from J, with 19 bases between. CDR1 SGHTS and CDR2 YDEGEE come from the germline V gene.